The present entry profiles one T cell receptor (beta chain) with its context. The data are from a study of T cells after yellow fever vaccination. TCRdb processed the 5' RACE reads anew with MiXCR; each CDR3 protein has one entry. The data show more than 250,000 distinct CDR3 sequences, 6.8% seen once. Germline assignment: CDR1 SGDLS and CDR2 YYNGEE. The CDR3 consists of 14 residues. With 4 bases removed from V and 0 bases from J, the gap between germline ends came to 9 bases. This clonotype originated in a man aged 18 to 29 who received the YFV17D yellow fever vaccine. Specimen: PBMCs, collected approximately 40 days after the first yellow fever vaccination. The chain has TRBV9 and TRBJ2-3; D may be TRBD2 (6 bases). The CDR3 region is CASSSGASTDTQYF. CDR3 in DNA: TGTGCCAGCAGCTCGGGAGCCAGCACAGATACGCAGTATTTT.